One and the same sample provided the 31 T cell receptor beta chains below, sequenced in a study of blood T cell repertoires in COVID-19. Sequencing was performed with immunoSEQ multiplex PCR; in TCRdb, only in-frame clones are kept and a portion is missing. The data hold tens of thousands of clones, with 65% to 90% observed a single time. Sequencing input: peripheral blood. These receptors were taken from a human donor in a cohort sampled during active COVID-19.

The chain has TRBV5-6 and TRBJ1-1; D remains unclear. Trimming pared 0 bases from V and 1 base from J, leaving 10 bases between. This CDR3 spans 15 amino acids. Germline CDR1 SGHDT, CDR2 YYEEEE. The CDR3 region is CASSLVRVRNTEAFF. The CDR3 nucleotides read TGTGCCAGCAGCTTGGTGCGGGTCCGGAACACTGAAGCTTTCTTT.

The V and J genes are TRBV7-9 and TRBJ2-7; TRBD1 is a possible D gene (5 bases). V was clipped by 7 bases and J by 6 bases, with 16 bases between them. This CDR3 contains 13 residues. Germline V CDR1 and CDR2: SEHNR, FQNEAQ (reference sequence). The CDR3 sequence: CASNGHLAGEQYF. CDR3 sequence (DNA): TGTGCCAGCAACGGACACCTCGCCGGCGAGCAGTACTTC.

The rearrangement links TRBV19 to TRBJ2-5; the D gene is possibly TRBD1 (5 bases). V shed 6 bases and J shed 5 bases, with 13 bases lying between them. Germline V gene lookup returns CDR1 LNHDA and CDR2 SQIVND (reference sequence). The CDR3 sequence is 13 residues long. The CDR3 DNA sequence: TGTGCCAGTAGCCTGCAGGGAAGGGAGACCCAGTACTTC. Protein sequence: CASSLQGRETQYF.

This clone was observed a handful of times. The CDR3 bases are TGCAGCGTTGCCGGGACAGGGGATTTATCTAACTATGGCTACACCTTC. This encodes CSVAGTGDLSNYGYTF. The rearrangement joins TRBV29-1 to TRBJ1-2, with 10 bases that match TRBD1. Trimming cost V 4 bases and J 0 bases; bases outside gene matches: 8. Germline CDR1 and CDR2: SQVTM and ANQGSEA. This CDR3 spans 16 amino acids.

This clone was detected only a few times. The J gene is TRBJ1-5, the V gene TRBV18; D remains ambiguous. V was clipped by 3 bases and J by 1 base, with 4 bases between them. The length of the CDR3 is 13 residues. From germline, CDR1 is KGHSH and CDR2 LQKENI. The CDR3 loop is CASSPRSNQPQHF. The DNA of the CDR3 is TGTGCCAGCTCACCTCGGAGCAATCAGCCCCAGCATTTT.

This clone was observed once. The chain links TRBV7-9 to TRBJ2-5; 9 bases line up with TRBD2. Trimming took 3 bases from V and 1 from J; bases not matched to a gene: 3. The CDR3 has 15 residues. Germline lookup yields CDR1 SEHNR and CDR2 FQNEAQ (reference sequence). CDR3 sequence: CASSFASGIQETQYF. In DNA form, the CDR3 reads TGTGCCAGCAGCTTTGCTAGCGGGATCCAAGAGACCCAGTACTTC.

This chain joins TRBV28 and TRBJ2-7, with 7 bases aligning to TRBD1. This CDR3 comprises 15 residues. With V trimmed by 5 bases and J by 1 base, 8 bases remained unmatched. Germline-derived CDR1 and CDR2 are MDHEN and SYDVKM. Here the CDR3 reads CASSHSYRGSYEQYF. In DNA, the CDR3 is TGTGCCAGCAGTCACTCCTACAGGGGTTCCTACGAGCAGTACTTC.

The V call is TRBV18, the J call TRBJ1-5; the D gene is possibly TRBD1 (5 bases). The CDR3 runs 13 residues. Per germline, CDR1 KGHSH and CDR2 LQKENI. V lost 6 bases to trimming and J lost 4 bases, with 10 bases between them. The CDR3 is CASSGTHNQPQHF. For the CDR3, the DNA is TGTGCCAGCTCGGGGACTCATAATCAGCCCCAGCATTTT.

This clone was observed a handful of times. The gene calls are TRBV4-1 and TRBJ2-7; perhaps TRBD1 as D (6 bases). CDR3 length: 16 residues. Trimming left V 4 bases short and J 4 bases short, with 20 bases between. The V gene's germline CDR1 is MGHRA and CDR2 YSYEKL. CDR3: CASSLSSGAPQYEQYF. CDR3 nucleotides: TGCGCCAGCAGCCTGTCCTCAGGGGCCCCCCAGTACGAGCAGTACTTC.

The gene calls are TRBV18 and TRBJ1-6, with 9 nucleotides matching TRBD1. The CDR3 loop spans 14 amino acids. The germline CDR1 and CDR2 sequences are KGHSH and LQKENI. J was trimmed by 9 bases and V by 3 bases; bases with no gene match: 3. This CDR3 is CASSPGQGFSPLHF. DNA of the CDR3: TGTGCCAGCTCACCCGGACAGGGGTTTTCACCCCTCCACTTT.

The gene calls are TRBV5-1 and TRBJ2-5, with TRBD1 matching 10 bases. The CDR3 totals 17 residues. V lost 3 bases and J lost 5; bases outside the gene matches: 13. Germline CDR1 reads SGHRS; CDR2 reads YFSETQ. CDR3 amino acids: CASSSARRDRGGETQYF. The CDR3 DNA is TGCGCCAGCAGCTCGGCCCGCAGGGACAGGGGAGGCGAGACCCAGTACTTC.

This rearrangement joins TRBV28 to TRBJ1-6, with no clear D. Germline V gene lookup returns CDR1 MDHEN and CDR2 SYDVKM. Trimming cost V 5 bases and J 4 bases, with 12 bases left between them. This CDR3 is built from 15 residues. CDR3 sequence (DNA): TGTGCCAGCAGTGCCCGAGTAGATTATAATTCACCCCTCCACTTT. Protein sequence: CASSARVDYNSPLHF.

By frequency in the sample, this clone is medium-sized (0.01 to 0.1%). V and J are TRBV19 and TRBJ1-5, with a tentative D call TRBD1 (6 bases). Between the trimmed V and J ends, which lost 6 bases and 6 bases, there was a span of 24 bases. Germline lookup yields CDR1 LNHDA and CDR2 SQIVND (reference sequence). The CDR3 is 17 amino acids. CDR3 sequence: CASSPRTASLQSQPQHF. The DNA of the CDR3 is TGTGCCAGTAGCCCTAGGACAGCCTCTTTGCAGAGTCAGCCCCAGCATTTT.

V is TRBV3-1 (or the pseudogene TRBV3-2) and J is TRBJ1-2, with D hard to call. The CDR3 contains 14 residues. V lost 0 bases, J lost 2 bases, and 7 bases lay in between. Germline V gives CDR1 LGHDT, CDR2 YNNKEL (reference sequence). CDR3 amino acids: CASSQEGRNYGYTF. For the CDR3, the DNA is TGTGCCAGCAGCCAAGAGGGGAGAAACTATGGCTACACCTTC.

This clone has just one count. V usage is TRBV18 and J usage is TRBJ2-7; no clear D gene. Germline V gene data show CDR1 as KGHSH and CDR2 as LQKENI. The CDR3 sequence is 14 residues long. Deletions cut 0 bases from V and 2 bases from J, with 8 bases between. The CDR3 region has the DNA TGTGCCAGCTCACCACCGTGGGCAGCCTACGAGCAGTACTTC. Translated: CASSPPWAAYEQYF.

The genes are TRBV4-2 and TRBJ2-6, with unresolved D. The germline V and J ends were trimmed by 0 bases and 0 bases, with 3 bases remaining between them. The CDR3 spans 15 residues. Germline values: CDR1 LGHNA, CDR2 YNFKEQ. CDR3 loop: CASSQDSSGANVLTF. The CDR3 DNA reads as TGTGCCAGCAGCCAAGATAGCTCTGGGGCCAACGTCCTGACTTTC.

This chain joins TRBV5-4 and TRBJ1-2; possibly TRBD1 for D (5 bases). The CDR3 totals 13 residues. Germline V gene lookup returns CDR1 SGHNT and CDR2 YYREEE (reference sequence). Trimming pared 2 bases from V and 2 bases from J, leaving 7 bases between. The CDR3 nucleotides read TGTGCCAGCAGCTTCGACAGCAACTATGGCTACACCTTC. This codes for CASSFDSNYGYTF.

The chain links TRBV30 to TRBJ1-2; TRBD1 aligns across 12 bases. CDR3 length: 14 amino acids. Per the germline V gene, CDR1 is GTSNPN and CDR2 is SVGIG (reference sequence). The J segment lost 8 bases and the V segment lost 4 bases, leaving 8 bases of the junction unmatched. CDR3 sequence (DNA): TGTGCCTGGAACTCGGGACAGGGGGCTCAAGGCTACACCTTC. It codes for CAWNSGQGAQGYTF.

The genes are TRBV7-2 and TRBJ1-2; D possibly corresponds to TRBD1 (5 bases). The germline V and J ends were trimmed by 5 bases and 4 bases, with 11 bases remaining between them. This CDR3 comprises 13 residues. Germline V lookup: CDR1 SGHTA, CDR2 FQGNSA. The CDR3 here is CASSLQAIYGYTF. The CDR3 nucleotides read TGTGCCAGCAGCCTACAGGCAATCTATGGCTACACCTTC.

The chain recombines TRBV7-9 with TRBJ1-2; TRBD1 matches at 10 bases. The CDR3 extends over 17 amino acids. Germline-derived CDR1 and CDR2 are SEHNR and FQNEAQ (reference sequence). The ends lost 5 bases at V and 3 bases at J; junction bases unmatched: 12. In nucleotides, the CDR3 is TGTGCCAGCAGCCCTTGGCCGGGACAGGGGCGCCACTATGGCTACACCTTC. Translated, it gives CASSPWPGQGRHYGYTF.

Concerning this clone itself: In the same sample, other DNA sequences code for this CDR3. V and J are TRBV15 and TRBJ2-3; D not resolved. Trimming stripped 0 bases from V and 0 bases from J, with 4 bases between. This CDR3 has 14 amino acids. Germline assignment: CDR1 LNHNV and CDR2 YYDKDF (reference sequence). The CDR3 DNA reads TGTGCCACCAGCAGAGAGACTAGCACAGATACGCAGTATTTT. Translation gives CATSRETSTDTQYF. The full variable domain, completed using reference TRBV15 and TRBJ2-3, is DAMVIQNPRYQVTQFGKPVTLSCSQTLNHNVMYWYQQKSSQAPKLLFHYYDKDFNNEADTPDNFQSRRPNTSFCFLDIRSPGLGDTAMYLCATSRETSTDTQYFGPGTRLTVL.

The CDR3 spells CAISQDRSGSTDTQYF. The CDR3 region has the DNA TGTGCCATCAGTCAGGATCGTAGCGGTAGCACAGATACGCAGTATTTT. V is TRBV10-3 and J is TRBJ2-3; D is possibly TRBD2 (6 bases). The germline V gene has CDR1 ENHRY and CDR2 SYGVKD. Trimming stripped 5 bases from V and 0 bases from J, with 15 bases between. This CDR3 contains 16 residues.

The V gene is TRBV28, the J gene TRBJ1-1, with a possible D match to TRBD1 (5 bases). CDR3 length: 12 amino acids. V gave up 10 bases and J gave up 3 bases, with 12 bases separating them. Germline V gene data show CDR1 as MDHEN and CDR2 as SYDVKM. CDR3 in amino acids: CAITGGYTEAFF. The CDR3 bases are TGTGCCATCACCGGGGGTTACACTGAAGCTTTCTTT.

J is TRBJ2-7 and V is TRBV4-3, with 15 bases matching TRBD2. CDR1 is LGHNA, CDR2 YSLEER, per germline. This CDR3 is built from 15 residues. V lost 2 bases and J lost 6; bases outside the gene matches: 2. CDR3 sequence: CASSQSGLAGGEQYF. CDR3 DNA sequence: TGCGCCAGCAGCCAATCGGGACTAGCGGGAGGCGAGCAGTACTTC.

The chain uses TRBV6-6 and TRBJ1-5, with D perhaps matching TRBD1 (5 bases). Germline CDR1 is MNHNY and CDR2 is SVGAGI (reference sequence). V lost 6 bases, J lost 5 bases, and 17 bases lay in between. The CDR3 has 15 amino acids. CDR3 residues: CASSTIAGTDQPQHF. CDR3 DNA: TGTGCCAGCAGCACGATCGCAGGGACTGATCAGCCCCAGCATTTT.

This clone was seen only a few times. V gene TRBV7-8 combines with J gene TRBJ2-7; D perhaps matches TRBD1 (6 bases). The CDR3 length is 14 residues. Looked up from germline, CDR1 is SGHVS and CDR2 is FQNEAQ. The V end was cut by 2 bases, the J end by 2 bases, with 10 bases between. The CDR3 reads CASSLRTDPYEQYF. The CDR3 region has the DNA TGTGCCAGCAGCTTAAGGACAGACCCCTACGAGCAGTACTTC.

This sequence joins TRBV6-5 and TRBJ2-7; 8 bases align to TRBD1. CDR1 and CDR2 (germline): MNHEY, SVGAGI. V dropped 6 bases and J dropped 3; count of bases not matched to a gene: 10. This CDR3 region has 15 residues. CDR3 DNA: TGTGCCAGCAGCGGACAGGGCCACTCCGTCTACGAGCAGTACTTC. Residues: CASSGQGHSVYEQYF.

This rearrangement joins TRBV11-3 to TRBJ2-1; D might be TRBD2 (5 bases). The CDR3 runs to 15 residues. Germline V gives CDR1 SGHNT, CDR2 YENEEA. Trimming cost V 1 base and J 5 bases, with 12 bases left between them. The CDR3 sequence: CASSLGGYGHNEQFF. CDR3 nucleotides: TGTGCCAGCAGCTTAGGAGGGTACGGTCACAATGAGCAGTTCTTC.

This chain connects TRBV7-3 to TRBJ2-5; D perhaps matches TRBD2 (6 bases). V was trimmed by 5 bases and J by 5 bases, leaving 12 bases between them. Germline V gene lookup returns CDR1 SGHTA and CDR2 FQGTGA. The length of the CDR3 is 13 residues. CDR3 nucleotide sequence: TGTGCCAGCAGCAAAAACCGGGGGGAGACCCAGTACTTC. This translates into CASSKNRGETQYF.

V gene TRBV28 combines with J gene TRBJ1-2; no clear D gene. Trimming took off 6 bases at V and 0 bases at J, with 8 bases between the two ends. Germline V gene sequence: CDR1 MDHEN, CDR2 SYDVKM. The CDR3 runs 13 residues. In DNA form, the CDR3 reads TGTGCCAGCAGATACAGTCCTAACTATGGCTACACCTTC. It yields the protein CASRYSPNYGYTF.

The chain is built from TRBV11-3 and TRBJ2-5; TRBD2 is a possible D gene (6 bases). V gave up 5 bases and J gave up 5 bases, with 15 bases separating them. The CDR3 sequence is 14 residues long. Germline lookup yields CDR1 SGHNT and CDR2 YENEEA. CDR3 nucleotide sequence: TGTGCCAGCAGCCAACGGACTGGGGGGGAGACCCAGTACTTC. As protein: CASSQRTGGETQYF.